Sequencing of this TCR beta chain was carried out in a study of response to subunit inactivated influenza vaccine. This clonotype was seen more than once but under ten times. Its specificity is not known. Findings and caveats of the study: T cells newly recruited by each seasonal influenza vaccination are few, the authors suggested.

TCRdb reanalysed the RT-PCR reads using MiXCR and keeps one entry per CDR3 protein. Of about 520,000 distinct CDR3 sequences detected, approximately 11% appear once; the ten largest clones hold roughly 12%. The CDR3 runs 15 residues. V shed 1 base and J shed 5 bases, with 12 bases lying between them. Per germline, CDR1 MNHEY and CDR2 SVGAGI. This TCR came from a man in his forties or fifties who received an inactivated influenza vaccine. The V and J genes are TRBV6-5 and TRBJ2-1; D is perhaps TRBD1 or TRBD2 (6 bases each). The source was PBMCs from blood, collected around seven weeks after vaccination. As DNA, the CDR3 is TGTGCCAGCAGTTACTTGTCGGGGGCCCACAATGAGCAGTTCTTC. Residues: CASSYLSGAHNEQFF.